This TCR beta chain emerged from a study of T cell changes during pregnancy in multiple sclerosis. The assay was immunoSEQ multiplex PCR, and TCRdb's table has in-frame clones only and misses some. The table lists approximately 37,000 clones, roughly 84% of them singletons. Germline V gene lookup returns CDR1 MGHDK and CDR2 SYGVNS. CDR3 length: 15 amino acids. V was trimmed by 4 bases and J by 5 bases, leaving 15 bases between them. This clonotype was obtained from a female donor with multiple sclerosis, enrolled in a pregnancy study. This rearrangement joins TRBV25-1 to TRBJ1-5, with a tentative D call TRBD1 (5 bases). The sequencing here drew on CD8+ T cells from peripheral blood mononuclear cells, taken in the first trimester of pregnancy. CDR3 residues: CASSGLREADQPQHF. The DNA for the CDR3 is TGTGCCAGCAGTGGTCTCAGGGAGGCGGATCAGCCCCAGCATTTT.